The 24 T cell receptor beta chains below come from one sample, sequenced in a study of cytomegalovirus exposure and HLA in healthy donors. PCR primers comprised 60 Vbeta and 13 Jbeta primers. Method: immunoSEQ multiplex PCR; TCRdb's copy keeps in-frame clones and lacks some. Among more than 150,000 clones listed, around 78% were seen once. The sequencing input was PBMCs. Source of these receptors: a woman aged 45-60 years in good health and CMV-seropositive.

The CDR3 here is CASTGEGEQFF. CDR3 DNA sequence: TGTGCCAGCACGGGAGAAGGCGAGCAGTTCTTC. The chain uses TRBV28 and TRBJ2-1, with a tentative D call TRBD2 (6 bases). CDR1 and CDR2 from the germline V gene are MDHEN and SYDVKM. The CDR3 loop spans 11 amino acids. The V gene lost 7 bases and the J gene lost 10 bases, with 11 bases spanning the gap. Looking up the rest from reference TRBV28 and TRBJ2-1 gives the full variable domain: DVKVTQSSRYLVKRTGEKVFLECVQDMDHENMFWYRQDPGLGLRLIYFSYDVKMKEKGDIPEGYSVSREKKERFSLILESASTNQTSMYLCASTGEGEQFFGPGTRLTVL.

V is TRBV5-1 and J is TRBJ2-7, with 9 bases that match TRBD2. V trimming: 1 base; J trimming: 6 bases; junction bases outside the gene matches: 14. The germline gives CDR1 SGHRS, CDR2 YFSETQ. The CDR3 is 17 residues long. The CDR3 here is CASSLQSGVAGDLEQYF. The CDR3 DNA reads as TGCGCCAGCAGCTTGCAGTCAGGAGTAGCGGGAGATCTCGAGCAGTACTTC.

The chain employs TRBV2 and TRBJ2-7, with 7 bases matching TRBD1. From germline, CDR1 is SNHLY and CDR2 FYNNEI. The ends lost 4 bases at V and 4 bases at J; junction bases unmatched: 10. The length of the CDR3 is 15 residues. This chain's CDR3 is CASSGGTETGYEQYF. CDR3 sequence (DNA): TGTGCCAGCAGTGGAGGGACAGAAACGGGTTACGAGCAGTACTTC.

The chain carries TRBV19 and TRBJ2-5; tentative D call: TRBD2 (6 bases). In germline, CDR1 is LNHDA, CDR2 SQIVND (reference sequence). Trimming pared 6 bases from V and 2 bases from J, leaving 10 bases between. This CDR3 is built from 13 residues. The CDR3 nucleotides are TGTGCCAGTAGCCCCGGGAGACAAGAGACCCAGTACTTC. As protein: CASSPGRQETQYF.

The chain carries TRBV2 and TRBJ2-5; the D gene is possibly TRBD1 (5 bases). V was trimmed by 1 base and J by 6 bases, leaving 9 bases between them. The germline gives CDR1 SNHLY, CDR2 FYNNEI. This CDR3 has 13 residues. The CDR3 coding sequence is TGTGCCAGCAGTGAAGGGCAGGGCCAGACCCAGTACTTC. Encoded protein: CASSEGQGQTQYF.

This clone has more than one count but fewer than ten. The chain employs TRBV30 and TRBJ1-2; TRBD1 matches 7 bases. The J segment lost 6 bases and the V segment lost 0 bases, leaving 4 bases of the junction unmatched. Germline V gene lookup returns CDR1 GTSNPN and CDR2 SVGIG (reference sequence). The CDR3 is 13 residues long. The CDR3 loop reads CAWSVGGDNGYTF. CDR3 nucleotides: TGTGCCTGGAGTGTAGGGGGCGACAATGGCTACACCTTC.

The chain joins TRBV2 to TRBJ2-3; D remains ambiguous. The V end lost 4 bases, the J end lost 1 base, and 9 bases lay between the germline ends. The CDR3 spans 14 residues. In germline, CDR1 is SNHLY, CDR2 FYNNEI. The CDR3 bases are TGTGCCAGCAGTGCCGTCCTCGGCACAGATACGCAGTATTTT. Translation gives CASSAVLGTDTQYF.

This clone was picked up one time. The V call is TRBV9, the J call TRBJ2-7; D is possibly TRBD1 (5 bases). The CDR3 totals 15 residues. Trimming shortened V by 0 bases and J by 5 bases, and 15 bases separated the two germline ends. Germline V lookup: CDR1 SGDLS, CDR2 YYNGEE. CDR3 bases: TGTGCCAGCAGCGTAGAAGGGGCAGGTCTTCACGAGCAGTACTTC. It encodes CASSVEGAGLHEQYF.

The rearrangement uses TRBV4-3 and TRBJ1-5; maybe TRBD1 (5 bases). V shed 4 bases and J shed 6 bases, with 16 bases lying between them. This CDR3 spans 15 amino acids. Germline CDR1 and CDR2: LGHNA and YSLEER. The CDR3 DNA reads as TGCGCCAGCAGCCTCGACGGGGGTCGGGGTCAGCCCCAGCATTTT. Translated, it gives CASSLDGGRGQPQHF.

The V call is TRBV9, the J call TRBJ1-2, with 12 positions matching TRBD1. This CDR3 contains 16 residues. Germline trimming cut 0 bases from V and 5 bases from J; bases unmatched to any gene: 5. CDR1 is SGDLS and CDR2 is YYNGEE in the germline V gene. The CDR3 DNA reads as TGTGCCAGCAGCGTAGGGGGGACAGGGGGCTGGTATGGCTACACCTTC. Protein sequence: CASSVGGTGGWYGYTF.

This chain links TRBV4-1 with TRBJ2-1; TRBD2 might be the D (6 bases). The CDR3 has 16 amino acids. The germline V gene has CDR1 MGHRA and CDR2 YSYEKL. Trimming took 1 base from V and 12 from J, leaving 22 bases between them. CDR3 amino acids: CASSQAVAGRDGGQFF. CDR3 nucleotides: TGCGCCAGCAGCCAAGCCGTGGCGGGACGCGACGGAGGGCAGTTCTTC.

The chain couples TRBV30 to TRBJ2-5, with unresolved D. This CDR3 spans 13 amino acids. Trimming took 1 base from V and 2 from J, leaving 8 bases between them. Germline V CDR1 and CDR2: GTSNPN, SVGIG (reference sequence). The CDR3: CAWSGRLQETQYF. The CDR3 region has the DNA TGTGCCTGGAGTGGCAGACTTCAAGAGACCCAGTACTTC.

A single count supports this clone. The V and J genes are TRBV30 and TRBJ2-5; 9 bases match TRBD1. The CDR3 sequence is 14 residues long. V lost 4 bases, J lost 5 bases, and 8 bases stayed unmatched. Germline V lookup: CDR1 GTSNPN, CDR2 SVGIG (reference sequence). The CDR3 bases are TGTGCCTGGACAGGGGGACAGGGAGGGGAGACCCAGTACTTC. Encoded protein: CAWTGGQGGETQYF.

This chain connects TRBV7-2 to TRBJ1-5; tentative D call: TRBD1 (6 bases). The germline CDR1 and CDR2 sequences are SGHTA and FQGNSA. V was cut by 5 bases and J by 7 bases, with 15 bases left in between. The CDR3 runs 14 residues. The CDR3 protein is CASSPGQSYQPQHF. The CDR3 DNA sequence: TGTGCCAGCAGCCCGGGACAAAGTTACCAGCCCCAGCATTTT.

The CDR3 DNA is TGTGCCAGCAGTGAACCGGGACAGGTAAATGAGCAGTTCTTC. Translating it yields CASSEPGQVNEQFF. V and J are TRBV25-1 and TRBJ2-1, with 8 bases matching TRBD1. The CDR3 consists of 14 residues. V gave up 2 bases and J gave up 7 bases; unmatched junction bases: 4. Germline CDR1 reads MGHDK; CDR2 reads SYGVNS.

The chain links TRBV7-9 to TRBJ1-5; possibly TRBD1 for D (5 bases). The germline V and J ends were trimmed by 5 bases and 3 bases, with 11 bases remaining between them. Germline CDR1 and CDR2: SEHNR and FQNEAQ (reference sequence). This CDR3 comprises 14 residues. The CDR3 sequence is CASSSDSVNQPQHF. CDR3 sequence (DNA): TGTGCCAGCAGCAGCGACAGTGTCAATCAGCCCCAGCATTTT.

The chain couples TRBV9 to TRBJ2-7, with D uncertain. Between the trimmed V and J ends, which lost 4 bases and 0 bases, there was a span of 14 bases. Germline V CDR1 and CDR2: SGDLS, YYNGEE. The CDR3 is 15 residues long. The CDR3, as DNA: TGTGCCAGCAGCCCCCTCAGCGCCAGCTCCTACGAGCAGTACTTC. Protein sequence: CASSPLSASSYEQYF.

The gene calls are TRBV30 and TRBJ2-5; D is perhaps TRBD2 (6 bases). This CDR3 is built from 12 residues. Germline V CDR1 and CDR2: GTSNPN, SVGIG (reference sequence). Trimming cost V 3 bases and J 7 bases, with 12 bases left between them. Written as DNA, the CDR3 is TGTGCCTGGAGGGGACTCCTGGGGACCCAGTACTTC. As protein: CAWRGLLGTQYF.

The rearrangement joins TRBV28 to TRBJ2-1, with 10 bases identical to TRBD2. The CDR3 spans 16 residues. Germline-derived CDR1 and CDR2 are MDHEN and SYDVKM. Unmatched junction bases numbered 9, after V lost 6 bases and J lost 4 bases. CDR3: CASSQGGTSVYNEQFF. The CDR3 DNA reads TGTGCCAGCAGCCAAGGGGGGACTAGCGTGTACAATGAGCAGTTCTTC.

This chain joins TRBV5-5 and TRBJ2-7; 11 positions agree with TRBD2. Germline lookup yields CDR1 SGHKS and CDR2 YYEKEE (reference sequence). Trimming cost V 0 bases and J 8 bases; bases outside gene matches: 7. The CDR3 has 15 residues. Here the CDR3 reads CASSLVASGRRQQYF. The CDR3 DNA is TGTGCCAGCAGCTTGGTAGCTAGCGGGAGGAGACAGCAGTACTTC.

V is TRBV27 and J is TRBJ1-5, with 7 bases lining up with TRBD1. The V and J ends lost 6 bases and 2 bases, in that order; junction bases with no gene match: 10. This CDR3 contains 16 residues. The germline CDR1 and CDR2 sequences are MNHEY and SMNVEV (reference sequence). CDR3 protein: CASSPGGRGGNQPQHF. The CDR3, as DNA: TGTGCCAGCAGCCCAGGGGGGCGTGGTGGCAATCAGCCCCAGCATTTT.

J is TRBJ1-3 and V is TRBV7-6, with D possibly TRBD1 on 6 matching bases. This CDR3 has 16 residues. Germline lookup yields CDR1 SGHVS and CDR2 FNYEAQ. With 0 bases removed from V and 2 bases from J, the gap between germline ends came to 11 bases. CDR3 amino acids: CASSLAQAGAGNTIYF. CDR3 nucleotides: TGTGCCAGCAGCTTAGCGCAGGCAGGGGCTGGAAACACCATATATTTT.

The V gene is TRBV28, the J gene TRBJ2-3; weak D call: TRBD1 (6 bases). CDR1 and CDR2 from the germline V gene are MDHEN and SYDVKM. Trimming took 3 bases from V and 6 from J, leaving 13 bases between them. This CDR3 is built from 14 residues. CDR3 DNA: TGTGCCAGCAGTTTGGCCAGGGGTGGCGATACGCAGTATTTT. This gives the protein CASSLARGGDTQYF.

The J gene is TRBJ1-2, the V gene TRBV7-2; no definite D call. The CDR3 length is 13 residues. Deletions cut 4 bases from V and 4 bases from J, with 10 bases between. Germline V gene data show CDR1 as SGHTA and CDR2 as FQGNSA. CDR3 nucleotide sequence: TGTGCCAGCAGCTGGCGAGGTTCCTATGGCTACACCTTC. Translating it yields CASSWRGSYGYTF.